This is a list of T cell receptor beta chains from one sample in a study of HIV-infected patients and healthy controls. TCRdb reprocessed the 5' RACE reads via MiXCR and lists one record per CDR3 protein. The sample yields nearly 25,000 distinct CDR3 sequences, roughly 8.7% seen once. Sequencing was performed on blood. The receptor set was obtained from an adult in good health. The conserved cysteine and the conserved F or W are not part of the CDR3 here. A D gene is named only where the DNA matches it firmly.

D gene: TRBD1
V gene: TRBV6-1
CDR3 protein: ASSEGTGYYEQY

D gene: .
V gene: TRBV12-3/TRBV12-4
CDR3 protein: ASSFVENTGELF

D gene: .
V gene: TRBV7-9
CDR3 protein: ASSHRAPGANVLT

D gene: .
V gene: TRBV14
CDR3 protein: ASSQGAGEQY

D gene: .
V gene: TRBV7-2
CDR3 protein: ASSLAGRTLGTLH

D gene: TRBD2
V gene: TRBV7-9
CDR3 protein: ASSSTGTTYNEQF

D gene: TRBD2
V gene: TRBV25-1
CDR3 protein: ASQPQAGRDGELF

D gene: TRBD1
V gene: TRBV19
CDR3 protein: ASTLEGTALSNYGYT

D gene: .
V gene: TRBV5-1
CDR3 protein: ASSISESNYGYT

D gene: TRBD2
V gene: TRBV7-9
CDR3 protein: ASTSGLAGPYEQY

D gene: TRBD1
V gene: TRBV6-5
CDR3 protein: ASSYLLQGRLSSGANVLT

D gene: .
V gene: TRBV14
CDR3 protein: ASSPGTRQETQY

D gene: .
V gene: TRBV24-1
CDR3 protein: ATSGGMNYGYT

D gene: .
V gene: TRBV2
CDR3 protein: ASSESGERYGYT

D gene: .
V gene: TRBV28
CDR3 protein: ASTPRGGYSNQPQH

D gene: .
V gene: TRBV7-2
CDR3 protein: ASSIAGTLTDTQY

D gene: .
V gene: TRBV11-2
CDR3 protein: ASSLGAPPLDTQY

D gene: .
V gene: TRBV3-1
CDR3 protein: ASSQVGRAF

D gene: .
V gene: TRBV3-1
CDR3 protein: ASSQDIEGGPRTDTQY

D gene: .
V gene: TRBV28
CDR3 protein: ASSYGRGFDEQY

D gene: TRBD1
V gene: TRBV18
CDR3 protein: ASSPGQGTEAF

D gene: .
V gene: TRBV28
CDR3 protein: ASSFPSEIPYGYT

D gene: .
V gene: TRBV7-9
CDR3 protein: ASSLVGDGQY

D gene: TRBD1
V gene: TRBV7-8
CDR3 protein: ASSPKQGALNHEQY

D gene: .
V gene: TRBV4-1
CDR3 protein: ASSQDSPGRHSGNTIY

D gene: .
V gene: TRBV6-6
CDR3 protein: ASSYEQGNQPQH

D gene: .
V gene: TRBV25-1
CDR3 protein: ASSAPTGNTEAF

D gene: TRBD2
V gene: TRBV20-1
CDR3 protein: SARDLPGGGRYNEQF

D gene: .
V gene: TRBV5-1
CDR3 protein: ASTGQIGELF

D gene: .
V gene: TRBV6-6
CDR3 protein: ASSGIPKNIQY

D gene: .
V gene: TRBV2
CDR3 protein: ASSEGPLVSTDTQY

D gene: .
V gene: TRBV28
CDR3 protein: ASSFLSRDQPQH

D gene: TRBD1
V gene: TRBV6-6
CDR3 protein: ASSYGQGYEKLF

D gene: .
V gene: TRBV7-2
CDR3 protein: ASSLVGQPQH

D gene: .
V gene: TRBV20-1
CDR3 protein: SARSGAVRETQY